These 19 T cell receptor beta chains were all obtained from the same sample, sequenced in a study of cytomegalovirus exposure and HLA in healthy donors. PCR primers comprised 60 Vbeta and 13 Jbeta primers. Produced via immunoSEQ multiplex PCR; TCRdb's table is partial and in-frame only. Here the sample table reports around 53,000 clones. The sequenced material came from PBMCs. All receptors derive from a man younger than 30 in good health and CMV-seropositive.

The chain carries TRBV2 and TRBJ1-5; the D gene is possibly TRBD1 (6 bases). The CDR3 consists of 14 residues. Germline V gene data show CDR1 as SNHLY and CDR2 as FYNNEI. V was pared by 4 bases and J by 5 bases, with 12 bases between. Written as DNA, the CDR3 is TGTGCCAGCAGTGGGGTCGGACAGTATCAGCCCCAGCATTTT. It specifies CASSGVGQYQPQHF.

The V gene is TRBV25-1, the J gene TRBJ2-1; D might be TRBD2 (6 bases). V gave up 3 bases and J gave up 2 bases, with 11 bases separating them. The CDR3 is made up of 15 amino acids. Germline V gene lookup returns CDR1 MGHDK and CDR2 SYGVNS. This CDR3 is CASSDELAPYNEQFF. Here the CDR3 DNA reads TGTGCCAGCAGTGACGAACTAGCCCCCTACAATGAGCAGTTCTTC.

This rearrangement joins TRBV5-4 to TRBJ1-3; unclear D gene. The CDR3 loop spans 14 amino acids. Germline CDR1 SGHNT, CDR2 YYREEE (reference sequence). V gave up 7 bases and J gave up 0 bases, with 11 bases separating them. The CDR3 region has the DNA TGTGCCAGCGCTAACGACAACTCTGGAAACACCATATATTTT. Translated: CASANDNSGNTIYF.

This chain uses TRBV2 with TRBJ1-1; D is perhaps TRBD1 (6 bases). Germline values: CDR1 SNHLY, CDR2 FYNNEI. The CDR3 runs 13 residues. Deletions cut 7 bases from V and 1 base from J, with 10 bases between. The CDR3 here is CASNEDRNTEAFF. Written as DNA, the CDR3 is TGTGCCAGCAACGAGGACAGGAACACTGAAGCTTTCTTT.

This sequence joins TRBV11-2 and TRBJ2-1; 10 bases align to TRBD2. The CDR3 runs 13 residues. Germline V gives CDR1 SGHAT, CDR2 FQNNGV. V trimming: 8 bases; J trimming: 7 bases; junction bases outside the gene matches: 5. In nucleotides, the CDR3 is TGTGCCAGCGAAAGCGGGAGGGGTAATGAGCAGTTCTTC. This translates into CASESGRGNEQFF.

The chain uses TRBV30 and TRBJ2-5; TRBD2 might be the D (5 bases). The J call may be wrong; the DNA end is better matched by TRBJ2-7. CDR1 is GTSNPN, CDR2 SVGIG, per germline (reference sequence). The CDR3 sequence is 13 residues long. DNA for the CDR3: TGTGCCTGGAGTTCACGGGGAACCTACGAGCAGTACTTC. The encoded protein is CAWSSRGTYEQYF.

This chain links TRBV27 with TRBJ2-1; tentative D call: TRBD2 (6 bases). Germline assignment: CDR1 MNHEY and CDR2 SMNVEV (reference sequence). V was pared by 5 bases and J by 6 bases, with 17 bases between. The CDR3 runs to 15 residues. CDR3 sequence: CASSLVRDFLNEQFF. The DNA of the CDR3 is TGTGCCAGCAGTCTCGTCCGGGACTTCCTCAATGAGCAGTTCTTC.

The chain carries TRBV30 and TRBJ1-1, with a tentative D call TRBD1 (5 bases). Germline assignment: CDR1 GTSNPN and CDR2 SVGIG (reference sequence). This CDR3 region has 13 residues. With 2 bases removed from V and 4 bases from J, the gap between germline ends came to 11 bases. The CDR3 sequence: CAWSYTGTTEAFF. CDR3 coding DNA: TGTGCCTGGAGTTACACAGGTACCACTGAAGCTTTCTTT.

The rearrangement links TRBV2 to TRBJ1-4; 9 nucleotides agree with TRBD1. The CDR3 runs 16 residues. V dropped 6 bases and J dropped 8; count of bases not matched to a gene: 13. The germline V gene encodes CDR1 SNHLY and CDR2 FYNNEI. This CDR3 reads CASSGLHRGHWEKLFF. The CDR3 nucleotides read TGTGCCAGCAGCGGACTTCACAGGGGGCACTGGGAAAAACTGTTTTTT. Filled out from reference TRBV2 and TRBJ1-4, the complete variable domain reads EPEVTQTPSHQVTQMGQEVILRCVPISNHLYFYWYRQILGQKVEFLVSFYNNEISEKSEIFDDQFSVERPDGSNFTLKIRSTKLEDSAMYFCASSGLHRGHWEKLFFGSGTQLSVL.

The chain joins TRBV2 to TRBJ2-7; 7 bases are a match to TRBD2. The CDR3 totals 17 residues. Looked up from germline, CDR1 is SNHLY and CDR2 is FYNNEI. With V trimmed by 2 bases and J by 3 bases, 13 bases remained unmatched. The CDR3 nucleotides read TGTGCCAGCAGTGAATTTAGTTCGGCGGGAGTAGTCTACGAGCAGTACTTC. It encodes CASSEFSSAGVVYEQYF.

The rearrangement uses TRBV30 and TRBJ2-3; perhaps TRBD2 as D (6 bases). V lost 2 bases, J lost 2 bases, and 38 bases lay in between. The CDR3 is made up of 23 amino acids. Per germline, CDR1 GTSNPN and CDR2 SVGIG (reference sequence). The CDR3 loop reads CAWSIGSLRGVTRVGIPTDTQYF. CDR3 coding DNA: TGTGCCTGGAGTATCGGATCCCTACGAGGGGTGACTAGAGTAGGTATACCCACAGATACGCAGTATTTT.

As concerns this clone: The junction departs from germline at one end; a sequencing error may be responsible. V usage is TRBV6-1 and J usage is TRBJ2-7; D unresolved. The germline CDR1 and CDR2 sequences are MNHNS and SASEGT. This CDR3 has 11 residues. Here the CDR3 DNA reads TGTGCCATCAGTCCGGAGTACGAGCAGTACTTC. Its translation: CAISPEYEQYF.

V is TRBV5-6 and J is TRBJ2-1; no reliable D call. Trimming stripped 1 base from V and 4 bases from J, with 6 bases between. The CDR3 has 13 amino acids. Germline V CDR1 and CDR2: SGHDT, YYEEEE. CDR3 protein: CASSLRQYNEQFF. The CDR3 bases are TGTGCCAGCAGCTTGAGACAATACAATGAGCAGTTCTTC.

This chain uses TRBV28 with TRBJ2-3, with a tentative D call TRBD1 (5 bases). V was pared by 3 bases and J by 0 bases, with 19 bases between. Germline CDR1 and CDR2: MDHEN and SYDVKM. This CDR3 comprises 18 residues. CDR3 sequence: CASSFPLTGPDSTDTQYF. CDR3 bases: TGTGCCAGCAGTTTTCCCCTAACAGGACCCGATAGCACAGATACGCAGTATTTT.

CDR3 nucleotides: TGTGCCAGCAGCGGACTCTCGGACAGGGGGCCTGGCTACACCTTC. It specifies CASSGLSDRGPGYTF. The chain joins TRBV9 to TRBJ1-2, with TRBD1 matching over 11 bases. The germline V gene encodes CDR1 SGDLS and CDR2 YYNGEE. CDR3 length: 15 amino acids. V was clipped by 3 bases and J by 7 bases; unmatched bases: 8.

This sequence joins TRBV6-1 and TRBJ1-5; no clear D. The CDR3 has 15 amino acids. Trimming took off 4 bases at V and 3 bases at J, with 13 bases between the two ends. In germline, CDR1 is MNHNS, CDR2 SASEGT. CDR3 loop: CASSVFGTDNQPQHF. The DNA of the CDR3 is TGTGCCAGCAGTGTTTTTGGAACAGACAATCAGCCCCAGCATTTT.

V and J are TRBV7-8 and TRBJ2-7, with 11 bases that match TRBD2. Trimming took 4 bases from V and 4 from J; bases not matched to a gene: 9. Germline lookup yields CDR1 SGHVS and CDR2 FQNEAQ. CDR3 length: 16 amino acids. CDR3 region: CASSSSIAGGRYEQYF. The CDR3 nucleotides read TGTGCCAGCAGCTCCAGTATAGCGGGAGGGCGGTACGAGCAGTACTTC.

This rearrangement joins TRBV6-1 to TRBJ1-5; D call uncertain. Between the trimmed V and J ends, which lost 1 base and 0 bases, there was a span of 4 bases. The CDR3 spans 14 residues. Per the germline V gene, CDR1 is MNHNS and CDR2 is SASEGT. In DNA form, the CDR3 reads TGTGCCAGCAGTGAAGACGGTAGCAATCAGCCCCAGCATTTT. This gives the protein CASSEDGSNQPQHF.

This sequence joins TRBV29-1 and TRBJ2-1, with 8 nucleotides matching TRBD2. The CDR3 is 15 amino acids. Germline trimming cut 6 bases from V and 0 bases from J; bases unmatched to any gene: 7. In germline, CDR1 is SQVTM, CDR2 ANQGSEA. Written as DNA, the CDR3 is TGCAGCGTCCGCCCCACTAGCGGCTCCTACAATGAGCAGTTCTTC. As protein: CSVRPTSGSYNEQFF.